The table lists the clone carrying this T cell receptor (beta chain) with a few counts. This entry is derived from a study of response to subunit inactivated influenza vaccine. This CDR3 is 17 amino acids long. Germline CDR1 is SGHVS and CDR2 is FNYEAQ. With 2 bases clipped from V and 5 bases from J, the junction kept 8 bases outside the gene matches. One entry per CDR3 protein, called by TCRdb with MiXCR from the RT-PCR reads. The sample holds more than 450,000 distinct CDR3 sequences, under 9% seen once. The sequences come from PBMCs from blood, collected less than 30 months after vaccination. The receptor was isolated from a man between 50 and 69 years old who received an inactivated influenza vaccine. The chain combines TRBV7-6 with TRBJ2-2, with 10 bases identical to TRBD1. CDR3: CASSLTGQGLGTGELFF. The CDR3 DNA reads TGTGCCAGCAGCTTAACGGGACAGGGGCTGGGGACCGGGGAGCTGTTTTTT.